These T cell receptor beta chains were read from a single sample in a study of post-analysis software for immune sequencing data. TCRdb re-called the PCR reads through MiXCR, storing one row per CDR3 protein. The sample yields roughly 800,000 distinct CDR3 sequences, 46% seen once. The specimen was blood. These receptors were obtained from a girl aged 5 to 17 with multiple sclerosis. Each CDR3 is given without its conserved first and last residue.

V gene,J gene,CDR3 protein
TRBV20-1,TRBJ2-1,SAREVGDEQF
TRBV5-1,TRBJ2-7,ASSLEGAGDEQY
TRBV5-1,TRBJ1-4,ASSLGQAPEKLF
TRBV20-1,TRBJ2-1,SARLVSSYNEQF
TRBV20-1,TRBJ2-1,SAPTSYNEQF
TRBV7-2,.,ASSLVGQLREQY
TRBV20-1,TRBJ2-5,SARSSAGTQY
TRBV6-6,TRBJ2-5,ASSYSGRDHKETQY
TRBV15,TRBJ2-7,ATSRTPSSYEQY
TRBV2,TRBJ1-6,ASSEQGASEDLH
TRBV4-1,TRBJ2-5,ASRGGVAGVHETQY
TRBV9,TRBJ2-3,ASSVGWLTTDTQY
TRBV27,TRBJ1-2,ASRGSVYGYT
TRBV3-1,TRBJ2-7,ASSQEGQGRYEQY
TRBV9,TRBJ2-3,ASSVEWDPWGDTQY
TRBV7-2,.,ASSLVGEGSPYEQY
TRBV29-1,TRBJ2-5,SVGRQGTLETQY
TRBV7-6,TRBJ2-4,ASSFGSLSPYNEQY
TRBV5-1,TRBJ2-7,ASSPSGGWAEQY
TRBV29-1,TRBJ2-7,SIGDRVYEQY
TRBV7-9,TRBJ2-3,ASSPPEGYRTDTQY
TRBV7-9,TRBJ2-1,ASSIAGTGYNEQF
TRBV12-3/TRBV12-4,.,ASSAGVEQY
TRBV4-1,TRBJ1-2,ASSQGTAHGYT
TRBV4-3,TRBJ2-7,ASSQEFMQGDEQY
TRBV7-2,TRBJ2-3,ASSPNGAGASDTQY
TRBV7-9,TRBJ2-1,ASSFHGSSYNEQF
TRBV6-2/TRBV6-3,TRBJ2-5,ASSYGSQGTQY
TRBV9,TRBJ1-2,ASSPRQWGDGYT
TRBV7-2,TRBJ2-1,ASSLQRVRGGRGFRNEQF
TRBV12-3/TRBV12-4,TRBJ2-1,ASSQQEVLGGNEQF
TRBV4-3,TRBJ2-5,ASSQRRQEETQY
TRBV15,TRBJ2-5,ATSRAFQETQY
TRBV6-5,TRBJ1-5,ASSWGTGRDQPQH
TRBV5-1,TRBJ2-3,ASSLGTDMDTQY
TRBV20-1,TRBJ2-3,SASVGDTDTQY
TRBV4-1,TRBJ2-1,ASSQEAVLGIYNEQF
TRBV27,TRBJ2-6,ASSVGSPGANVLT
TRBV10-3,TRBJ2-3,AISEWDRGTDTRY
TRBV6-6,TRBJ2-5,ASSSTGGMETQY
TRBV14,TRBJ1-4,ASSLGTRDEKLF
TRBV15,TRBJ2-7,ATSRTSQGEQY
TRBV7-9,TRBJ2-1,ASSSPEHGEQF
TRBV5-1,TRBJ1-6,ASSPDRGNNSPLH
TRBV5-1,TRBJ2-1,ASSLAMTSGRASNEQF
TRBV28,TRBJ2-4,ASSFGDGRALDIQH
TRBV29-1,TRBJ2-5,SVTDREVRETQY
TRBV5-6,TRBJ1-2,ASSLGKRTGSYGYT
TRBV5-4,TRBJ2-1,ASSFTGESYNEQF
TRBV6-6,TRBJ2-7,ASSPPTSGGYEQY
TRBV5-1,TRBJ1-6,ASSYAGNSPLH
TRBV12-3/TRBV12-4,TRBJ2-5,ASSPPGETQY
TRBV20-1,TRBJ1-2,SAGGPTYGYT
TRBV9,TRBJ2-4,ASSPTGEMEEQY